The 7 T cell receptor beta chains reported below all come from one sample, sequenced in a study of beta chain features in type 1 diabetes. Study-wide results and limits: Shorter TCRB CDR3s, moderately but significantly so, marked every one of the four CD4+ subsets in Type 1 diabetes patients.

Reverse transcription of all isolated RNA meant that expressed TCRB transcripts were sequenced. Generated by immunoSEQ multiplex PCR, the TCRdb table keeps only in-frame clones and is missing some. Altogether about 640,000 clones are present, under 15% being singletons, with the ten largest covering over 0.1%. The antigens these receptors bind are not known. Sequencing was carried out using naive CD4+ T cells from blood. These receptors were obtained from a young man with type 1 diabetes.

This clone showed up just a few times. The gene calls are TRBV4-1 and TRBJ2-1; TRBD2 matches at 11 bases. Trimming removed 7 bases from V and 5 bases from J; junction bases left unmatched: 10. CDR1 and CDR2 from the germline V gene are MGHRA and YSYEKL. There are 16 residues in the CDR3. The CDR3 reads CASKKTALAGDNEQFF. The CDR3 DNA reads as TGCGCCAGCAAAAAGACGGCACTAGCGGGGGACAATGAGCAGTTCTTC.

The V gene is TRBV29-1, the J gene TRBJ1-3; D remains unclear. Trimming took off 2 bases at V and 0 bases at J, with 5 bases between the two ends. This CDR3 is built from 13 residues. The germline gives CDR1 SQVTM, CDR2 ANQGSEA. The CDR3 nucleotides are TGCAGCGTTGAAACAGTCTCTGGAAACACCATATATTTT. Amino acid sequence: CSVETVSGNTIYF.

In this sample, this clone turned up a few times. The rearrangement links TRBV5-1 to TRBJ2-1, with TRBD2 matching over 7 bases. The CDR3 contains 15 residues. Germline loops: CDR1 SGHRS, CDR2 YFSETQ. The V segment lost 5 bases and the J segment 5 bases; nucleotides outside the gene matches: 10. Written as DNA, the CDR3 is TGCGCCAGCAGAACTGGCGGGGGTTCGGACAATGAGCAGTTCTTC. Amino acids: CASRTGGGSDNEQFF.

Only a few counts were recorded for this clone. This chain links TRBV5-1 with TRBJ2-5, with a tentative D call TRBD2 (5 bases). Germline CDR1 is SGHRS and CDR2 is YFSETQ. The CDR3 has 13 residues. V shed 4 bases and J shed 4 bases, with 11 bases lying between them. CDR3 DNA sequence: TGCGCCAGCAGCCCCGGGGTAAGAGAGACCCAGTACTTC. This encodes CASSPGVRETQYF.

V gene TRBV7-2 combines with J gene TRBJ2-2; weak D call: TRBD1 (6 bases). From germline, CDR1 is SGHTA and CDR2 FQGNSA. This CDR3 has 14 amino acids. V was pared by 3 bases and J by 5 bases, with 10 bases between. This CDR3 is CASSFSGATGELFF. The CDR3 nucleotides read TGTGCCAGCAGCTTTTCAGGGGCGACCGGGGAGCTGTTTTTT. The complete variable domain, with remaining parts taken from reference TRBV7-2 and TRBJ2-2, reads GAGVSQSPSNKVTEKGKDVELRCDPISGHTALYWYRQSLGQGLEFLIYFQGNSAPDKSGLPSDRFSAERTGGSVSTLTIQRTQQEDSAVYLCASSFSGATGELFFGEGSRLTVL.

V is TRBV30 and J is TRBJ1-2; the D is unclear. Trimming took off 4 bases at V and 4 bases at J, with 10 bases between the two ends. The CDR3 is 12 residues long. The V gene's germline CDR1 is GTSNPN and CDR2 SVGIG (reference sequence). CDR3 DNA sequence: TGTGCCTGGATTATGACGGGCTATGGCTACACCTTC. Protein: CAWIMTGYGYTF.

The chain combines TRBV7-9 with TRBJ2-1, with 9 bases fitting TRBD1. From germline, CDR1 is SEHNR and CDR2 FQNEAQ (reference sequence). Trimming cost V 7 bases and J 1 base; bases outside gene matches: 8. The CDR3 spans 16 residues. CDR3 nucleotides: TGTGCCAGCACCAATTCCGGACAGGGGTCCTACAATGAGCAGTTCTTC. Encoded protein: CASTNSGQGSYNEQFF. Together with reference TRBV7-9 and TRBJ2-1, the CDR3 gives the full variable domain: DTGVSQNPRHKITKRGQNVTFRCDPISEHNRLYWYRQTLGQGPEFLTYFQNEAQLEKSRLLSDRFSAERPKGSFSTLEIQRTEQGDSAMYLCASTNSGQGSYNEQFFGPGTRLTVL.